Listed here are 10 T cell receptor beta chains from one sample, sequenced in a study of vaccination and CD4 T cells after COVID-19 (dated by TCRdb to the early 2020s). What this sample's treatment or condition label stands for: approximately 10-day PBMC culture with coronavirus spike peptide pools or control peptides (ViraFEST assay). CD4+ T cells from unexposed donors were collected before the COVID-19 pandemic (2011-2018). No antigen is known for these receptors. Library generation was performed with PCR. The sample was run on an Illumina iSeq 100. DNA from cultured CD4+ T cells underwent TCR sequencing with the Oncomine TCR Beta short-read assay at the Johns Hopkins FTIC core. The QIAamp micro DNA kit was used to extract genomic DNA from the cultured CD4+ T cells. Through fastp at Q25 and MiXCR, TCRdb rebuilt clones from the public reads, retaining in-frame beta chains. Under each unique CDR3 protein, matching rows form one entry showing the most common genes and DNA. This sample comprises around 9,000 distinct CDR3 sequences, around 33% of them detected only once. In total, the top ten clones hold 20% to 25% of the sample.

Sequenced: CD4+ T cells from blood, cultured in vitro. The receptors stem from a human donor in good health.

This clonotype was detected only a few times. The CDR3 DNA is TGTGCCAGCTCACCAAGGAAGATGTACCAAGAGACCCAGTACTTC. The encoded protein is CASSPRKMYQETQYF. V is TRBV18 and J is TRBJ2-5, with unresolved D. The CDR3 runs to 15 residues. V lost 2 bases, J lost 0 bases, and 10 bases lay in between. CDR1 and CDR2 from the germline V gene are KGHSH and LQKENI.

The rearrangement joins TRBV20-1 to TRBJ1-1; D is uncertain. The length of the CDR3 is 13 residues. From germline, CDR1 is DFQATT and CDR2 SNEGSKA (reference sequence). V lost 3 bases and J 2 bases, leaving 10 bases between the germline ends. CDR3 in amino acids: CSASQAFNTEAFF. CDR3 nucleotide sequence: TGCAGTGCTAGTCAGGCTTTTAACACTGAAGCTTTCTTT.

This chain connects TRBV5-4 to TRBJ1-2; 9 positions match TRBD1. Germline-derived CDR1 and CDR2 are SGHNT and YYREEE (reference sequence). The junction had 9 bases not matched to a gene; V was cut back by 4 bases and J by 2 bases. The CDR3 is 16 residues long. The CDR3 DNA sequence: TGTGCCAGCAGCCGAATTCCGGACAGGGGAAACTATGGCTACACCTTC. Translation: CASSRIPDRGNYGYTF.

This clonotype was recorded a few times. This chain connects TRBV21-1 to TRBJ2-5. TRBV21-1 is described as a pseudogene. CDR3 length equals 15 residues. DNA for the CDR3: TGTGCCAGCAGCATTCAGAGAATCCCTCAAGAGACCCAGTACTTC. As protein: CASSIQRIPQETQYF.

The genes are TRBV6-2 or TRBV6-3 and TRBJ2-5, with TRBD1 as a possible D gene (5 bases). V dropped 4 bases and J dropped 5 bases, with 20 bases sitting between them. The CDR3 is 16 residues long. Germline CDR1 reads MNHEY; CDR2 reads SVGEGT. CDR3 sequence: CASSLPTGDPRETQYF. The CDR3 DNA is TGTGCCAGCAGTTTACCCACAGGTGACCCCCGGGAGACCCAGTACTTC.

The chain uses TRBV5-6 and TRBJ2-1, with 8 positions matching TRBD2. The V gene's germline CDR1 is SGHDT and CDR2 YYEEEE. The CDR3 totals 15 residues. The ends lost 4 bases at V and 7 bases at J; junction bases unmatched: 10. DNA for the CDR3: TGTGCCAGCAGCCCGTTACGGGAGGGAGGGAATGAGCAGTTCTTC. Protein sequence: CASSPLREGGNEQFF.

Remarks on this clonotype: One end of the junction varies from germline; a read error may be responsible. CDR3 nucleotides: TGTGCCAGCAGTCCCACTGGGGTCTATGGTTACACCTTC. It encodes CASSPTGVYGYTF. V gene TRBV28 combines with J gene TRBJ1-2; no firm D call. Germline-derived CDR1 and CDR2 are MDHEN and SYDVKM. The CDR3 consists of 13 residues.

The V and J genes are TRBV6-4 and TRBJ2-2; 11 bases agree with TRBD2. This CDR3 is built from 16 residues. Losses at the gene ends were 2 bases for V and 7 bases for J; bases not matched to a gene: 6. Germline V gene sequence: CDR1 MRHNA, CDR2 SNTAGT. The CDR3 loop reads CASSDELAGDIGELFF. The CDR3 nucleotides read TGTGCCAGCAGTGACGAACTAGCGGGAGATATCGGGGAGCTGTTTTTT.

This chain joins TRBV7-2 and TRBJ2-1, with 12 bases fitting TRBD2. Germline CDR1 and CDR2: SGHTA and FQGNSA. The CDR3 is 17 amino acids. The V segment lost 3 bases and the J segment 6 bases; nucleotides outside the gene matches: 9. The CDR3 region is CASSFYVRTSGANEQFF. The CDR3 bases are TGTGCCAGCAGCTTCTACGTCCGGACTAGCGGGGCCAATGAGCAGTTCTTC.

This CDR3 is CASSRDRETQYF. The CDR3, as DNA: TGTGCCAGCAGCAGGGACCGAGAGACCCAGTACTTC. The chain recombines TRBV2 with TRBJ2-5; TRBD1 or TRBD2 may be the D gene (5 bases each). Germline V gene data show CDR1 as SNHLY and CDR2 as FYNNEI. This CDR3 contains 12 residues. Trimming pared 6 bases from V and 4 bases from J, leaving 9 bases between.